This T cell receptor (beta chain) was captured by sequencing in a study of control samples from healthy donors and cancer patients. The CDR3 is 15 residues long. Trimming stripped 0 bases from V and 0 bases from J, with 9 bases between. Germline CDR1 SGHTA, CDR2 FQGNSA. Some clones are missing from TCRdb's copy, which holds only in-frame ones; the method was immunoSEQ multiplex PCR. The sample shows 100,000 to 150,000 clones, roughly 87% of them seen only once. What was sequenced was blood. The chain recombines TRBV7-2 with TRBJ2-7; D may be TRBD2 (6 bases). The receptor comes from a man between 18 and 35 years old in good health. CDR3 DNA sequence: TGTGCCAGCAGCTTAGCGGGAGGTTTCTCCTACGAGCAGTACTTC. It is translated as CASSLAGGFSYEQYF.